Listed below are T cell receptor beta chains from one sample, sequenced in a study of cytomegalovirus exposure and HLA in healthy donors. Repertoires were generated with immunoSEQ multiplex PCR, while TCRdb's copy carries only in-frame clones and drops some. The sample includes some 130,000 clones, around 79% seen only once; the top ten take around 9.1%. Sequenced input: PBMCs. The receptors stem from a woman aged 45-65 years in good health and CMV-seropositive. The CDR3 runs from the conserved cysteine through the conserved F or W. D genes are given only for firm matches. The listing skips clone size in some rows; elsewhere it reads once, few, many or a size class.

J gene: TRBJ1-3; V gene: TRBV12-2; clone size: NA; D gene: NA; CDR3 DNA: TGTGCAAGTCGCTTGGGACAGGCCCAGGGAAACACCATATATTTT; CDR3 protein: CASRLGQAQGNTIYF
J gene: TRBJ1-2; V gene: TRBV7-3; clone size: NA; D gene: NA; CDR3 DNA: TGTGCCAGCAGCGGTTCCGGGTATGGCTACACCTTC; CDR3 protein: CASSGSGYGYTF
J gene: TRBJ1-3; V gene: TRBV19; clone size: NA; D gene: NA; CDR3 DNA: TGTGCCAGTAGTAGACTCGGGAAAGGGACTGGAAACACCATATATTTT; CDR3 protein: CASSRLGKGTGNTIYF
J gene: TRBJ2-3; V gene: TRBV7-9; clone size: once; D gene: NA; CDR3 DNA: TGTGCCAGCAGCGCAGGACAGTCAGATACGCAGTATTTT; CDR3 protein: CASSAGQSDTQYF
J gene: TRBJ2-6; V gene: TRBV27; clone size: NA; D gene: NA; CDR3 DNA: TGTGCCAGCAGTCTACACAAGGGGAACTCTGGGGCCAACGTCCTGACTTTC; CDR3 protein: CASSLHKGNSGANVLTF
J gene: TRBJ2-1; V gene: TRBV19; clone size: few; D gene: NA; CDR3 DNA: TGTGCCAGTAGTCCACAGGCCAGCTACAATGAGCAGTTCTTC; CDR3 protein: CASSPQASYNEQFF
J gene: TRBJ2-7; V gene: TRBV29-1; clone size: few; D gene: TRBD1; CDR3 DNA: TGCAGCGTTGACGGGACAGGGGGCTACGAGCAGTACTTC; CDR3 protein: CSVDGTGGYEQYF
J gene: TRBJ1-1; V gene: TRBV29-1; clone size: NA; D gene: TRBD1; CDR3 DNA: TGCAGCGTCGCGGGACAGGTGAGCACTGAAGCTTTCTTT; CDR3 protein: CSVAGQVSTEAFF
J gene: TRBJ2-1; V gene: TRBV5-6; clone size: NA; D gene: NA; CDR3 DNA: TGTGCCTCAGGAGGCCGGGAGAGCTCCTACAATGAGCAGTTCTTC; CDR3 protein: CASGGRESSYNEQFF
J gene: TRBJ1-2; V gene: TRBV7-9; clone size: NA; D gene: NA; CDR3 DNA: TGTGCCAGCACGGGGAATCGGGACTATGGCTACACCTTC; CDR3 protein: CASTGNRDYGYTF
J gene: TRBJ2-2; V gene: TRBV28; clone size: NA; D gene: NA; CDR3 DNA: TGTGCCAGCAGTTTCAATCTTGGCGGGGGCGACACCGGGGAGCTGTTTTTT; CDR3 protein: CASSFNLGGGDTGELFF
J gene: TRBJ2-5; V gene: TRBV29-1; clone size: NA; D gene: NA; CDR3 DNA: TGCAGCGTTGAACCAGCGTCCCAAGAGACCCAGTACTTC; CDR3 protein: CSVEPASQETQYF
J gene: TRBJ2-3; V gene: TRBV29-1; clone size: few; D gene: TRBD2; CDR3 DNA: TGCAGCGTTGCCGGGGCAGCGGGATTCACAGATACGCAGTATTTT; CDR3 protein: CSVAGAAGFTDTQYF
J gene: TRBJ1-1; V gene: TRBV7-3; clone size: NA; D gene: NA; CDR3 DNA: TGTGCCAGCAGCTTAACAGGGCCCAGGGACACTGAAGCTTTCTTT; CDR3 protein: CASSLTGPRDTEAFF
J gene: TRBJ2-7; V gene: TRBV18; clone size: NA; D gene: TRBD1; CDR3 DNA: TGTGCCAGCTCACCATCTTCCGGGGAACCGGGACAGGGTTACTTC; CDR3 protein: CASSPSSGEPGQGYF
J gene: TRBJ1-2; V gene: TRBV7-9; clone size: once; D gene: NA; CDR3 DNA: TGTGCCAGCAGCCCCCCCCTGACCAGGGCCGGTAACTATGGCTACACCTTC; CDR3 protein: CASSPPLTRAGNYGYTF
J gene: TRBJ1-6; V gene: TRBV14; clone size: NA; D gene: TRBD1; CDR3 DNA: TGTGCCAGCAGCCAAAGGGACAGTGAGAGTTCACCCCTCCACTTT; CDR3 protein: CASSQRDSESSPLHF
J gene: TRBJ2-1; V gene: TRBV6-1; clone size: NA; D gene: NA; CDR3 DNA: TGTGCCAGCAGTGACGGGTTCGGCGACTTCAATGAGCAGTTCTTC; CDR3 protein: CASSDGFGDFNEQFF
J gene: TRBJ2-1; V gene: TRBV13; clone size: NA; D gene: NA; CDR3 DNA: TGTGCCAGCAGCGAGAACAGGGTTTCCCACAATGAGCAGTTCTTC; CDR3 protein: CASSENRVSHNEQFF
J gene: TRBJ2-5; V gene: TRBV7-3; clone size: NA; D gene: NA; CDR3 DNA: TGTGCCAGCAGCTTAGGCATGCAAGAGACCCAGTACTTC; CDR3 protein: CASSLGMQETQYF
J gene: TRBJ2-2; V gene: TRBV7-3; clone size: NA; D gene: TRBD2; CDR3 DNA: TGTGCCAGCAGCCCCTATCGGGGGGGTCCCGGGGAGCTGTTTTTT; CDR3 protein: CASSPYRGGPGELFF
J gene: TRBJ2-7; V gene: TRBV7-3; clone size: NA; D gene: TRBD1; CDR3 DNA: TGTGCCAGCAGCTCCCAAGCGACAGGGGATGGGGACGAGCAGTACTTC; CDR3 protein: CASSSQATGDGDEQYF
J gene: TRBJ1-6; V gene: TRBV6-1; clone size: NA; D gene: TRBD1; CDR3 DNA: TGTGCCAGCAGGGCTACCGGGACAGCTAATTCACCCCTCCACTTT; CDR3 protein: CASRATGTANSPLHF
J gene: TRBJ1-1; V gene: TRBV9; clone size: NA; D gene: NA; CDR3 DNA: TGTGCCAGCAGCGTAGGCCGTCGGGGGGACACTGAAGCTTTCTTT; CDR3 protein: CASSVGRRGDTEAFF
J gene: TRBJ2-4; V gene: TRBV2; clone size: once; D gene: TRBD2; CDR3 DNA: TGTGCCAGCAGTGAATGGGGGGGACCCTTAGCCAAAAACATTCAGTACTTC; CDR3 protein: CASSEWGGPLAKNIQYF
J gene: TRBJ2-7; V gene: TRBV10-3; clone size: NA; D gene: NA; CDR3 DNA: TGTGCCATCAGCCAGGGTGTAGCGGAAGAGCAGTACTTC; CDR3 protein: CAISQGVAEEQYF
J gene: TRBJ2-5; V gene: TRBV6-1; clone size: NA; D gene: NA; CDR3 DNA: TGTGCCAGCAGTGGAGGAGGGGCCCAAGAGACCCAGTACTTC; CDR3 protein: CASSGGGAQETQYF
J gene: TRBJ2-7; V gene: TRBV7-9; clone size: NA; D gene: NA; CDR3 DNA: TGTGCCAGCAGCTTAGCTGGGGGGACCTACGAGCAGTACTTC; CDR3 protein: CASSLAGGTYEQYF
J gene: TRBJ1-5; V gene: TRBV30; clone size: NA; D gene: TRBD1; CDR3 DNA: TGTGCCTGGAGTGTCTATCAGGGGGGCAATCAGCCCCAGCATTTT; CDR3 protein: CAWSVYQGGNQPQHF
J gene: TRBJ2-3; V gene: TRBV29-1; clone size: NA; D gene: NA; CDR3 DNA: TGCAGCGCGACGGTGACTAGCACAGATACGCAGTATTTT; CDR3 protein: CSATVTSTDTQYF
J gene: TRBJ2-7; V gene: TRBV10-3; clone size: NA; D gene: TRBD2; CDR3 DNA: TGTGCCATCAGTGAGTCAACTAGCGGGAGCTCCTACGAGCAGTACTTC; CDR3 protein: CAISESTSGSSYEQYF
J gene: TRBJ2-7; V gene: TRBV2; clone size: NA; D gene: NA; CDR3 DNA: TGTGCCAGCAGTGAATTGGTGGACAGCTACGAGCAGTACTTC; CDR3 protein: CASSELVDSYEQYF
J gene: TRBJ2-1; V gene: TRBV4-1; clone size: few; D gene: TRBD2; CDR3 DNA: TGCGCCAGCAGCCAAGATCTCCCTAGCGGGGGAAATGAGCAGTTCTTC; CDR3 protein: CASSQDLPSGGNEQFF
J gene: TRBJ2-1; V gene: TRBV28; clone size: NA; D gene: TRBD2; CDR3 DNA: TGTGCCAGCAGGAATCTACTAGCGGGGGGTGAGGAGCAGTTCTTC; CDR3 protein: CASRNLLAGGEEQFF
J gene: TRBJ2-3; V gene: TRBV6-4; clone size: few; D gene: NA; CDR3 DNA: TGTGCCAGTTCGTCGGGGGAGCCAACAGATACGCAGTATTTT; CDR3 protein: CASSSGEPTDTQYF
J gene: TRBJ2-1; V gene: TRBV7-2; clone size: few; D gene: NA; CDR3 DNA: TGTGCCAGCAGCTTAGCAGAGGTTGAGCAGTTCTTC; CDR3 protein: CASSLAEVEQFF
J gene: TRBJ2-7; V gene: TRBV6-5; clone size: NA; D gene: NA; CDR3 DNA: TGTGCCAGCAGTTCCCGAGCGGGCGAGCAGTACTTC; CDR3 protein: CASSSRAGEQYF
J gene: TRBJ2-7; V gene: TRBV6-5; clone size: NA; D gene: TRBD2; CDR3 DNA: TGTGCCAGCAGTCCCCCTAGCGGGGGCTACGAGCAGTACTTC; CDR3 protein: CASSPPSGGYEQYF
J gene: TRBJ2-5; V gene: TRBV9; clone size: NA; D gene: TRBD1; CDR3 DNA: TGTGCCAGCAGCGTAGGGCAGGGGGCACAAGAGACCCAGTACTTC; CDR3 protein: CASSVGQGAQETQYF
J gene: TRBJ2-1; V gene: TRBV7-3; clone size: NA; D gene: TRBD1; CDR3 DNA: TGTGCCAGCGGCCGGGACAGGGCCTCCAATGAGCAGTTCTTC; CDR3 protein: CASGRDRASNEQFF
J gene: TRBJ1-5; V gene: TRBV15; clone size: NA; D gene: TRBD1; CDR3 DNA: TGTGCCACCAGCAGGCAGGGGGGCAATCAGCCCCAGCATTTT; CDR3 protein: CATSRQGGNQPQHF
J gene: TRBJ2-7; V gene: TRBV5-6; clone size: NA; D gene: TRBD2; CDR3 DNA: TGTGCCAGCAGTTCAAGCGGGGGGCCCGACGAGCAGTACTTC; CDR3 protein: CASSSSGGPDEQYF
J gene: TRBJ1-6; V gene: TRBV5-1; clone size: NA; D gene: TRBD1; CDR3 DNA: TGCGCCAGCAGCCCGGGACAGGGTGGATCACCCCTCCACTTT; CDR3 protein: CASSPGQGGSPLHF
J gene: TRBJ2-1; V gene: TRBV7-9; clone size: NA; D gene: TRBD1; CDR3 DNA: TGTGCCAGCAGCTCCGGGACAGGGTTGCCCTCCTACAATGAGCAGTTCTTC; CDR3 protein: CASSSGTGLPSYNEQFF
J gene: TRBJ2-1; V gene: TRBV19; clone size: NA; D gene: NA; CDR3 DNA: TGTGCCAGTAGTATAGAGTGGCAGGGGCTAAGGGATGAGCAGTTCTTC; CDR3 protein: CASSIEWQGLRDEQFF
J gene: TRBJ2-7; V gene: TRBV6-5; clone size: once; D gene: TRBD2; CDR3 DNA: TGTGCCAGCAGTTTCGGGGGGAGCTCCTACGAGCAGTACTTC; CDR3 protein: CASSFGGSSYEQYF
J gene: TRBJ1-6; V gene: TRBV9; clone size: NA; D gene: NA; CDR3 DNA: TGTGCCAGCAGCGGAGTCCTGAGCTCCTATAATTCACCCCTCCACTTT; CDR3 protein: CASSGVLSSYNSPLHF
J gene: TRBJ2-7; V gene: TRBV7-6; clone size: few; D gene: NA; CDR3 DNA: TGTGCCAGCAGCCCAGGGCGGGACAGTCTCAACTACGAGCAGTACTTC; CDR3 protein: CASSPGRDSLNYEQYF
J gene: TRBJ2-1; V gene: TRBV19; clone size: NA; D gene: TRBD1; CDR3 DNA: TGTGCCAGTTCCCGGGACAGGGGGTACAATGAGCAGTTCTTC; CDR3 protein: CASSRDRGYNEQFF
J gene: TRBJ2-7; V gene: TRBV7-9; clone size: NA; D gene: NA; CDR3 DNA: TGTGCCAGCAGCTTGGCAGGGGAGTTTGACGAGCAGTACTTC; CDR3 protein: CASSLAGEFDEQYF
J gene: TRBJ2-1; V gene: TRBV4-2; clone size: NA; D gene: NA; CDR3 DNA: TGTGCCAGCAGCCAAGAGGGGGGGGGCCTCTACAATGAGCAGTTCTTC; CDR3 protein: CASSQEGGGLYNEQFF
J gene: TRBJ1-2; V gene: TRBV9; clone size: NA; D gene: NA; CDR3 DNA: TGTGCCAGCAGCGTAGGGGGGCCGAGCGGTGACTATGGCTACACCTTC; CDR3 protein: CASSVGGPSGDYGYTF
J gene: TRBJ1-2; V gene: TRBV28; clone size: NA; D gene: TRBD1; CDR3 DNA: TGTGCCAGCAGTAGACAGGGGGACGGCGGCTACACCTTC; CDR3 protein: CASSRQGDGGYTF
J gene: TRBJ2-7; V gene: TRBV14; clone size: NA; D gene: NA; CDR3 DNA: TGTGCCAGCAGCCAAGATCGCAGGGTTAAGAACGAGCAGTACTTC; CDR3 protein: CASSQDRRVKNEQYF
J gene: TRBJ2-2; V gene: TRBV5-1; clone size: NA; D gene: NA; CDR3 DNA: TGCGCCAGCAGTGTTCTCCCAACGGGGACCGGGGAGCTGTTTTTT; CDR3 protein: CASSVLPTGTGELFF